A single sample gave rise to the 25 T cell receptor beta chains below, sequenced in a study of T-cell reconstitution after alpha-beta-depleted transplantation in children. Unique molecular identifiers were used in preparing the TCRbeta library. Via MiXCR, TCRdb re-called the PCR reads, giving one row per CDR3 protein. The sample consists of fewer than 1 million distinct CDR3 sequences, 16% of them appearing once. The sequencing used PBMCs, mostly from graft donor cells, collected 360 days after TCRalphabeta/CD19-depleted stem cell transplant. These receptors all come from a male patient between 5 and 17 years old who had a stem cell transplant for acute lymphoblastic leukemia, so the T cells may come from the graft donor.

This clonotype was seen repeatedly, ten times or more. J is TRBJ2-1 and V is TRBV5-1, with 10 nucleotides matching TRBD2. Germline V lookup: CDR1 SGHRS, CDR2 YFSETQ. The CDR3 spans 15 residues. The V gene end was trimmed by 4 bases and the J gene end by 9 bases; junction bases not matched to a gene: 10. Written as DNA, the CDR3 is TGCGCCAGCAGCCGAACTTCACGGACTAGCGGTGAGCAGTTCTTC. Residues: CASSRTSRTSGEQFF.

The rearrangement links TRBV18 to TRBJ2-5; D might be TRBD1 or TRBD2, each matching 6 bases. The CDR3 runs 18 residues. The V gene's germline CDR1 is KGHSH and CDR2 LQKENI. Trimming left V 2 bases short and J 4 bases short, with 23 bases between. The CDR3 is CASSPIPYLRGDTETQYF. Written as DNA, the CDR3 is TGTGCCAGCTCACCAATTCCATATTTGAGGGGGGACACAGAGACCCAGTACTTC.

The chain links TRBV27 to TRBJ2-1; 10 positions agree with TRBD2. This CDR3 region has 15 residues. Germline CDR1 is MNHEY and CDR2 is SMNVEV (reference sequence). With V trimmed by 7 bases and J by 5 bases, 8 bases remained unmatched. Written as DNA, the CDR3 is TGTGCCAGCACTAACCTAGCGGGAGTGAACAATGAGCAGTTCTTC. Translating it yields CASTNLAGVNNEQFF.

In this sample, this clonotype turned up many times. V usage is TRBV12-3 or TRBV12-4 and J usage is TRBJ2-1; 8 bases fit TRBD2. CDR3 length equals 14 residues. The V segment lost 3 bases and the J segment 6 bases; nucleotides outside the gene matches: 4. The DNA for the CDR3 is TGTGCCAGCAGTTTTAGCGGGATGCGCAATGAGCAGTTCTTC. Its protein product is CASSFSGMRNEQFF.

The V gene is TRBV5-1, the J gene TRBJ2-1, with D perhaps TRBD2 (6 bases). This CDR3 is 16 amino acids long. Germline CDR1 is SGHRS and CDR2 is YFSETQ. V was pared by 0 bases and J by 2 bases, with 12 bases between. CDR3 sequence: CASSLVAGPPYNEQFF. The DNA of the CDR3 is TGCGCCAGCAGCTTGGTCGCGGGGCCCCCCTACAATGAGCAGTTCTTC.

This clonotype was counted between two and nine times. This chain joins TRBV25-1 and TRBJ1-2; a weak D match, TRBD1 (6 bases). Per the germline V gene, CDR1 is MGHDK and CDR2 is SYGVNS. Trimming pared 3 bases from V and 5 bases from J, leaving 13 bases between. The CDR3 totals 14 residues. CDR3 bases: TGTGCCAGCAGTGACAGGGGACGGGAATATGGCTACACCTTC. Residues: CASSDRGREYGYTF.

This clonotype was found a few times. This sequence joins TRBV5-1 and TRBJ2-3; TRBD2 matches at 13 bases. Germline-derived CDR1 and CDR2 are SGHRS and YFSETQ. This CDR3 has 16 amino acids. The V gene end was trimmed by 4 bases and the J gene end by 5 bases; junction bases not matched to a gene: 7. The CDR3 DNA reads as TGCGCCAGCAGCCCCCTGACTAGCGGGAGGAAAGATACGCAGTATTTT. It encodes CASSPLTSGRKDTQYF. The whole variable domain, remainder taken from reference TRBV5-1 and TRBJ2-3, is KAGVTQTPRYLIKTRGQQVTLSCSPISGHRSVSWYQQTPGQGLQFLFEYFSETQRNKGNFPGRFSGRQFSNSRSEMNVSTLELGDSALYLCASSPLTSGRKDTQYFGPGTRLTVL.

The CDR3 sequence: CASSLAGGMGSNQPQHF. CDR3 DNA sequence: TGTGCCAGCAGCCTCGCAGGGGGCATGGGAAGCAATCAGCCCCAGCATTTT. The rearrangement joins TRBV4-2 to TRBJ1-5; 8 bases agree with TRBD1. V was clipped by 4 bases and J by 1 base; unmatched bases: 9. CDR1 is LGHNA and CDR2 is YNFKEQ in the germline V gene. The CDR3 covers 17 residues.

The V gene is TRBV7-3, the J gene TRBJ1-1, with TRBD1 as a possible D gene (5 bases). This CDR3 spans 15 amino acids. CDR1 and CDR2 (germline): SGHTA, FQGTGA. The V and J ends lost 5 bases and 3 bases respectively, with 16 bases between them. The CDR3 region has the DNA TGTGCCAGCAGCCCCTTTGGTGGGGGGTACACTGAAGCTTTCTTT. As protein: CASSPFGGGYTEAFF.

This clonotype has more than one count but fewer than ten. Germline and junction disagree at one end, which may indicate a read error. The chain recombines TRBV9 with TRBJ2-2; D is unclear. Germline CDR1 SGDLS, CDR2 YYNGEE. The CDR3 has 12 residues. The CDR3 here is CASSVRTGELFF. The CDR3 DNA sequence: TGCGCCAGCAGCGTACGCACCGGGGAGCTGTTTTTT.

This clonotype was found many times. The chain joins TRBV6-5 to TRBJ1-5; tentatively, D is TRBD1 (5 bases). CDR1 MNHEY and CDR2 SVGAGI come from the germline V gene. V was shortened by 2 bases and J by 4 bases, with 12 bases between the two germline ends. This CDR3 region has 15 residues. This CDR3 reads CASSYGRGLNQPQHF. CDR3 coding DNA: TGTGCCAGCAGTTACGGGAGGGGCTTAAATCAGCCCCAGCATTTT.

With regard to this clonotype: This clone may be a read error of a much larger clone one base away. V is TRBV6-5 and J is TRBJ1-5, with a weak D call TRBD1 (6 bases). Trimming took off 6 bases at V and 7 bases at J, with 19 bases between the two ends. The CDR3 runs 15 residues. CDR1 and CDR2 from the germline V gene are MNHEY and SVGAGI. This CDR3 is CASRYARQAGQPQHF. In DNA form, the CDR3 reads TGTGCCAGCAGATACGCCCGACAGGCAGGGCAGCCCCAGCATTTT.

The chain uses TRBV19 and TRBJ2-1, with D tentatively TRBD1 (6 bases). V shed 5 bases and J shed 6 bases, with 14 bases lying between them. The CDR3 extends over 14 amino acids. The germline CDR1 and CDR2 sequences are LNHDA and SQIVND (reference sequence). The CDR3 loop is CASSHRTGSNEQFF. The CDR3 DNA reads TGTGCCAGTAGTCACCGTACAGGGAGCAATGAGCAGTTCTTC.

This clonotype was observed a handful of times. V gene TRBV7-9 combines with J gene TRBJ2-1, with 9 bases lining up with TRBD1. The CDR3 consists of 14 residues. The V gene's germline CDR1 is SEHNR and CDR2 FQNEAQ (reference sequence). V lost 4 bases and J lost 5; bases outside the gene matches: 3. The CDR3 region has the DNA TGTGCCAGCAGCTGGGACAGGGTCAACAATGAGCAGTTCTTC. Its protein product is CASSWDRVNNEQFF.

This chain connects TRBV5-1 to TRBJ1-1; D call uncertain. Germline CDR1 reads SGHRS; CDR2 reads YFSETQ. This CDR3 spans 16 amino acids. Trimming pared 1 base from V and 1 base from J, leaving 14 bases between. CDR3 sequence reads: CASSLTAMPKNTEAFF. CDR3 in DNA: TGCGCCAGCAGCTTGACAGCGATGCCGAAGAACACTGAAGCTTTCTTT.

This clonotype showed up just a few times. The rearrangement joins TRBV7-9 to TRBJ1-1; a possible D gene is TRBD1 (5 bases). The CDR3 consists of 15 residues. Looked up from germline, CDR1 is SEHNR and CDR2 is FQNEAQ (reference sequence). Trimming cost V 3 bases and J 7 bases, with 18 bases left between them. Here the CDR3 reads CASSFRTQGSGEAFF. The CDR3, as DNA: TGTGCCAGCAGCTTCCGCACTCAGGGTTCTGGTGAAGCTTTCTTT.

This clonotype was counted ten times or more. The V gene is TRBV29-1, the J gene TRBJ2-2, with D perhaps TRBD1 (6 bases). Looked up from germline, CDR1 is SQVTM and CDR2 is ANQGSEA. CDR3 length: 14 amino acids. The V gene lost 4 bases and the J gene lost 0 bases, with 9 bases spanning the gap. The CDR3 coding sequence is TGCAGCGTTGGCAGGGGCGCGAACACCGGGGAGCTGTTTTTT. Protein product: CSVGRGANTGELFF.

The genes are TRBV12-3 or TRBV12-4 and TRBJ2-1; D is undetermined. The CDR3 sequence is 15 residues long. V lost 6 bases, J lost 1 base, and 13 bases lay in between. The chain's CDR3 is CASSDRLGSYNEQFF. The CDR3 DNA is TGTGCCAGCAGCGATCGCCTGGGGTCCTACAATGAGCAGTTCTTC.

This clonotype has only a few counts. The chain carries TRBV2 and TRBJ2-3, with 12 bases lining up with TRBD2. With 6 bases clipped from V and 4 bases from J, the junction kept 8 bases outside the gene matches. The germline V gene has CDR1 SNHLY and CDR2 FYNNEI. This CDR3 comprises 16 residues. The CDR3 region is CASSLLAGGSADTQYF. The DNA for the CDR3 is TGTGCCAGCAGCCTACTAGCGGGAGGTTCGGCAGATACGCAGTATTTT.

The CDR3 region has the DNA TGTGCCAGCAGTTTACGAGACGGGTCCTACAATGAGCAGTTCTTC. Its protein is CASSLRDGSYNEQFF. This chain connects TRBV27 to TRBJ2-1; D remains ambiguous. Trimming removed 2 bases from V and 1 base from J, with 9 bases in between. The CDR3 extends over 15 amino acids. The V gene's germline CDR1 is MNHEY and CDR2 SMNVEV (reference sequence).

This clonotype occurred many times. This chain joins TRBV5-1 and TRBJ2-1; perhaps TRBD1 as D (6 bases). This CDR3 has 14 residues. V lost 3 bases and J lost 3, with 10 bases in between. The V gene's germline CDR1 is SGHRS and CDR2 YFSETQ. The CDR3 bases are TGCGCCAGCAGCTCGACGACAGGCTACAATGAGCAGTTCTTC. The encoded protein is CASSSTTGYNEQFF.

The chain joins TRBV12-3 or TRBV12-4 to TRBJ2-3; unclear D gene. The CDR3 is 10 amino acids. V was shortened by 6 bases and J by 11 bases, with 9 bases between the two germline ends. Here the CDR3 DNA reads TGTGCCAGCAGCCTCCTCCAGCAGTATTTT. It translates to CASSLLQQYF.

This clonotype was observed a handful of times. The V and J genes are TRBV9 and TRBJ2-7; the match to TRBD2 covers 11 bases. This CDR3 spans 17 amino acids. J lost 0 bases, V lost 7 bases, and 12 bases had no gene match. Germline V gene data show CDR1 as SGDLS and CDR2 as YYNGEE. The CDR3 protein is CASGTGTSGRSSYEQYF. The CDR3 bases are TGTGCCAGCGGTACCGGGACTAGCGGTAGGAGCTCCTACGAGCAGTACTTC.

The table lists this clonotype with many counts. V usage is TRBV6-6 and J usage is TRBJ2-2, with TRBD1 matching over 8 bases. V shed 7 bases and J 7 bases; nucleotides not matched to a gene: 5. The V gene's germline CDR1 is MNHNY and CDR2 SVGAGI (reference sequence). The CDR3 consists of 13 residues. CDR3 in DNA: TGTGCCAGCATTACAGGGGGTGGCGGGGAGCTGTTTTTT. Its translation is CASITGGGGELFF.

The rearrangement links TRBV20-1 to TRBJ1-1; a weak D match, TRBD1 (5 bases). The CDR3 spans 14 residues. Germline CDR1 and CDR2: DFQATT and SNEGSKA (reference sequence). V shed 4 bases and J shed 1 base, with 13 bases lying between them. In nucleotides, the CDR3 is TGCAGTGCTACTCCGACAGAACAGAACACTGAAGCTTTCTTT. Translated, it gives CSATPTEQNTEAFF.